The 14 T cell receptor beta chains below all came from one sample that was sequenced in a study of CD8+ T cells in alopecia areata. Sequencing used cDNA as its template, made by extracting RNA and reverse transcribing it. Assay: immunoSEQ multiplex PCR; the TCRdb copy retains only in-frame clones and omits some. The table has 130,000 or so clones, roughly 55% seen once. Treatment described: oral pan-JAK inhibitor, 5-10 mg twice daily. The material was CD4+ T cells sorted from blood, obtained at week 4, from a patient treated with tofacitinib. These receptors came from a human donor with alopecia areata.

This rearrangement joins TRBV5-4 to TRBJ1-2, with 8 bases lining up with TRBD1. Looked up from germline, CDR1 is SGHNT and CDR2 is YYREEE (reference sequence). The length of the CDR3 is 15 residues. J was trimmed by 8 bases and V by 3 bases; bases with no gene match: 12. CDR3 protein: CASSSSFDRGGGYTF. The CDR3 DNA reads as TGTGCCAGCAGCTCATCCTTTGACAGGGGTGGAGGCTACACCTTC. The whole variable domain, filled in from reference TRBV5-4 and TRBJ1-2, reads ETGVTQSPTHLIKTRGQQVTLRCSSQSGHNTVSWYQQALGQGPQFIFQYYREEENGRGNFPPRFSGLQFPNYSSELNVNALELDDSALYLCASSSSFDRGGGYTFGSGTRLTVV.

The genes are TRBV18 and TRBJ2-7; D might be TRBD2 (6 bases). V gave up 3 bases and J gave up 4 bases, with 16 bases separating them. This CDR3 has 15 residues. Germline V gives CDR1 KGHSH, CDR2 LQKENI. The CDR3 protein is CASSPPGRENYEQYF. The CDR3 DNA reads TGTGCCAGCTCACCCCCGGGACGGGAGAATTACGAGCAGTACTTC.

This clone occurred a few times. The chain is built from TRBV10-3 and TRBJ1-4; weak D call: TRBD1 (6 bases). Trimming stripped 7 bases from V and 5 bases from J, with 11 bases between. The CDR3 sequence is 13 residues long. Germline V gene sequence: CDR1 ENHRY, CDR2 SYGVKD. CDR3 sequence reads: CAIKGTQNEKLFF. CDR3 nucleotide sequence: TGTGCCATCAAGGGGACACAGAATGAAAAACTGTTTTTT.

CDR3 DNA sequence: TGTGCCAGCAGCTTACCTAGCGGCTCCTACGAGCAGTACTTC. This codes for CASSLPSGSYEQYF. The chain has TRBV5-6 and TRBJ2-7; TRBD2 agrees at 7 bases. V was pared by 2 bases and J by 0 bases, with 2 bases of the junction left unmatched. CDR3 length: 14 amino acids. CDR1 SGHDT and CDR2 YYEEEE come from the germline V gene.

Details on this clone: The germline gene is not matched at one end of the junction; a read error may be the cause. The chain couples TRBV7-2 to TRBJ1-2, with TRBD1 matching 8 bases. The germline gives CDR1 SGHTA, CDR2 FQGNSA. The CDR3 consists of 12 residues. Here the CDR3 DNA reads TGTGCCAGCAGCCAACGACAGGGGAACACTGCCTTC. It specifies CASSQRQGNTAF.

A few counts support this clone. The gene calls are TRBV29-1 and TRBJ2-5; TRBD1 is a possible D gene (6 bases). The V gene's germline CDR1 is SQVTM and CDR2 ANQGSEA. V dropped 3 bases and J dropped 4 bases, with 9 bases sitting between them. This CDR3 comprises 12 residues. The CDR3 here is CSVDIQGETQYF. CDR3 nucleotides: TGCAGCGTTGATATACAGGGAGAGACCCAGTACTTC. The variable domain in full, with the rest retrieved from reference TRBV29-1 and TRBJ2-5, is SAVISQKPSRDICQRGTSLTIQCQVDSQVTMMFWYRQQPGQSLTLIATANQGSEATYESGFVIDKFPISRPNLTFSTLTVSNMSPEDSSIYLCSVDIQGETQYFGPGTRLLVL.

CDR3 residues: CAWRPGPYGYTF. Here the CDR3 DNA reads TGTGCCTGGAGGCCGGGACCTTATGGCTACACCTTC. The rearrangement links TRBV30 to TRBJ1-2, with a possible D match to TRBD1 (5 bases). V was cut by 3 bases and J by 5 bases, with 10 bases left in between. The CDR3 is 12 residues long. Germline lookup yields CDR1 GTSNPN and CDR2 SVGIG (reference sequence).

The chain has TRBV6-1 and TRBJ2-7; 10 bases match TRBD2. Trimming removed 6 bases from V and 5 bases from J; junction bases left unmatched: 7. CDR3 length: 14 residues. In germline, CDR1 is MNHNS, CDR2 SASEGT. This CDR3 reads CASRSGTSVHEQYF. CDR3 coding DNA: TGTGCCAGCAGGTCCGGGACTAGCGTTCACGAGCAGTACTTC.

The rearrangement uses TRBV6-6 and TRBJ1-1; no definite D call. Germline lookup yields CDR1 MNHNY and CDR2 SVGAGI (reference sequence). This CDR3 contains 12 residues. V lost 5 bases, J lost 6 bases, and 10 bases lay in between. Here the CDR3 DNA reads TGTGCCAGCAGTGACCGGATCTCTGAAGCTTTCTTT. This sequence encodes CASSDRISEAFF.

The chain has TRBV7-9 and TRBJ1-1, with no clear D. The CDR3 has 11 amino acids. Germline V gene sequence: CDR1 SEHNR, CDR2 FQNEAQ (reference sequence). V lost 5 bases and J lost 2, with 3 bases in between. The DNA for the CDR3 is TGTGCCAGCAGCCTAAACACTGAAGCTTTCTTT. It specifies CASSLNTEAFF.

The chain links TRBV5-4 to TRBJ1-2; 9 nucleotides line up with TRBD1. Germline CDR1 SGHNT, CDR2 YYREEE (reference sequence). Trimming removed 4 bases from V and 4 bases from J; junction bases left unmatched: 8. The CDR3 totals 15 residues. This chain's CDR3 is CASSAQQGAGYGYTF. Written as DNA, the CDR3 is TGTGCCAGCAGCGCCCAACAGGGGGCGGGCTATGGCTACACCTTC.

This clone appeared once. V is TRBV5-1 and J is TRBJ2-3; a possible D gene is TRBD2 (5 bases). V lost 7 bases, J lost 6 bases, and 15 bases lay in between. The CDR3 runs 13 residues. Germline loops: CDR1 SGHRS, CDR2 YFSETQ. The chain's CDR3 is CASATSSGDTQYF. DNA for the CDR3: TGCGCCAGCGCCACCTCCAGCGGTGATACGCAGTATTTT.

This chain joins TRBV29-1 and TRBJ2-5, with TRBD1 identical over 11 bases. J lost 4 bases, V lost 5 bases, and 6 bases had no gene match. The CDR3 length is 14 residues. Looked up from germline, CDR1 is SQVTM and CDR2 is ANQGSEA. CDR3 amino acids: CSVSGTGGGETQYF. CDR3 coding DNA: TGCAGCGTTAGTGGGACAGGGGGTGGAGAGACCCAGTACTTC.

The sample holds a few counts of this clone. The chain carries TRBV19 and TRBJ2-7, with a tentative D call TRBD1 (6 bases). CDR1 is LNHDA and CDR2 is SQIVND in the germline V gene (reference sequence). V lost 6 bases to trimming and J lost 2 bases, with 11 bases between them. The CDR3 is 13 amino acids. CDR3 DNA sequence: TGTGCCAGTAGCTCCACAGGGCCCTACGAGCAGTACTTC. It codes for CASSSTGPYEQYF.